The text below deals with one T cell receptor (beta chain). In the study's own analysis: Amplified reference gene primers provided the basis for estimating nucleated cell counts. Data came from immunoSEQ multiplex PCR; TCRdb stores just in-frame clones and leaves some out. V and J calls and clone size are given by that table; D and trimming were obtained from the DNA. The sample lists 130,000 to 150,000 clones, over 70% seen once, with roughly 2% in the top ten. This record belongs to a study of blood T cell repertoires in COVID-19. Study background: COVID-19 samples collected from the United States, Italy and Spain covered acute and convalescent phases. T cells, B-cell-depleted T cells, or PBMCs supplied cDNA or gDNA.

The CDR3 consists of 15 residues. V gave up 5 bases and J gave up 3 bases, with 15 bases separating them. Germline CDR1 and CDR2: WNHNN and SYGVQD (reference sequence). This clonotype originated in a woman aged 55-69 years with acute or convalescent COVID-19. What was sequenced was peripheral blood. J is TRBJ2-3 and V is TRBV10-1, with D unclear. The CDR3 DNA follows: TGCGCCAGCAGTCTGACTTCTACCTTTACAGATACGCAGTATTTT. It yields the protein CASSLTSTFTDTQYF.